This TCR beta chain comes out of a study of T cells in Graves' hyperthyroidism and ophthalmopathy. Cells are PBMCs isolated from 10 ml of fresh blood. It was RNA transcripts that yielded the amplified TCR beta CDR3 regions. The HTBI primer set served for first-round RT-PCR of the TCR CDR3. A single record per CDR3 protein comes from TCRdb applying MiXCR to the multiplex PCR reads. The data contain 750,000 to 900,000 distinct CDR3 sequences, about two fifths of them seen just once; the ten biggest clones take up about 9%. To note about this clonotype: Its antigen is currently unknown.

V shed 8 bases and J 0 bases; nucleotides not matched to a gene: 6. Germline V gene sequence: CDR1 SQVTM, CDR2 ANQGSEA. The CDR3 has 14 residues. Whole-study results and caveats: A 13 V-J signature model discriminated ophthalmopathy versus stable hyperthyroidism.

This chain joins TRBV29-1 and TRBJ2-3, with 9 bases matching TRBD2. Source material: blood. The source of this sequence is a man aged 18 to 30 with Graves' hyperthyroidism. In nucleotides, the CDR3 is TGCAGCAGCCTTAGCGGGGGCAGCACAGATACGCAGTATTTT. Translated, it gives CSSLSGGSTDTQYF.